This entry is about one TCR beta chain. The data were obtained in a study of human T cells and chemical hapten exposure. Germline loops: CDR1 SQVTM, CDR2 ANQGSEA. The V and J ends lost 7 bases and 6 bases respectively, with 19 bases between them. The length of the CDR3 is 13 residues. For the library, individual cDNA molecules each received unique molecular identifiers. In the original processing: A per-sample median of roughly 91,000 TCRs was observed, with a range of about 23,224 to 750,000. TCRdb reprocessed the RACE reads with MiXCR, giving one entry per CDR3 protein. Clone size and V and J calls follow TCRdb, not the original study. The top ten hold around 0.99% of the sample, which has about 120,000 distinct CDR3 sequences, roughly 13% seen once. Regarding time point: patch test 1, 2 weeks after DPC sensitization. The treatment is: therapeutic diphenylcyclopropenone sensitization with weekly scalp DPC.

The source material was whole blood, sampled in connection with sensitization to the hapten diphenylcyclopropenone (DPC). The chain recombines TRBV29-1 with TRBJ2-7; D perhaps matches TRBD1 (5 bases). This receptor was obtained from a man younger than 35 with alopecia areata. Some clones in this sample may be carry-over from other donors' samples. The CDR3 DNA reads as TGCAGCGCAGGAAAAATTCAGGGAAGCGAGCAGTACTTC. It translates to CSAGKIQGSEQYF.